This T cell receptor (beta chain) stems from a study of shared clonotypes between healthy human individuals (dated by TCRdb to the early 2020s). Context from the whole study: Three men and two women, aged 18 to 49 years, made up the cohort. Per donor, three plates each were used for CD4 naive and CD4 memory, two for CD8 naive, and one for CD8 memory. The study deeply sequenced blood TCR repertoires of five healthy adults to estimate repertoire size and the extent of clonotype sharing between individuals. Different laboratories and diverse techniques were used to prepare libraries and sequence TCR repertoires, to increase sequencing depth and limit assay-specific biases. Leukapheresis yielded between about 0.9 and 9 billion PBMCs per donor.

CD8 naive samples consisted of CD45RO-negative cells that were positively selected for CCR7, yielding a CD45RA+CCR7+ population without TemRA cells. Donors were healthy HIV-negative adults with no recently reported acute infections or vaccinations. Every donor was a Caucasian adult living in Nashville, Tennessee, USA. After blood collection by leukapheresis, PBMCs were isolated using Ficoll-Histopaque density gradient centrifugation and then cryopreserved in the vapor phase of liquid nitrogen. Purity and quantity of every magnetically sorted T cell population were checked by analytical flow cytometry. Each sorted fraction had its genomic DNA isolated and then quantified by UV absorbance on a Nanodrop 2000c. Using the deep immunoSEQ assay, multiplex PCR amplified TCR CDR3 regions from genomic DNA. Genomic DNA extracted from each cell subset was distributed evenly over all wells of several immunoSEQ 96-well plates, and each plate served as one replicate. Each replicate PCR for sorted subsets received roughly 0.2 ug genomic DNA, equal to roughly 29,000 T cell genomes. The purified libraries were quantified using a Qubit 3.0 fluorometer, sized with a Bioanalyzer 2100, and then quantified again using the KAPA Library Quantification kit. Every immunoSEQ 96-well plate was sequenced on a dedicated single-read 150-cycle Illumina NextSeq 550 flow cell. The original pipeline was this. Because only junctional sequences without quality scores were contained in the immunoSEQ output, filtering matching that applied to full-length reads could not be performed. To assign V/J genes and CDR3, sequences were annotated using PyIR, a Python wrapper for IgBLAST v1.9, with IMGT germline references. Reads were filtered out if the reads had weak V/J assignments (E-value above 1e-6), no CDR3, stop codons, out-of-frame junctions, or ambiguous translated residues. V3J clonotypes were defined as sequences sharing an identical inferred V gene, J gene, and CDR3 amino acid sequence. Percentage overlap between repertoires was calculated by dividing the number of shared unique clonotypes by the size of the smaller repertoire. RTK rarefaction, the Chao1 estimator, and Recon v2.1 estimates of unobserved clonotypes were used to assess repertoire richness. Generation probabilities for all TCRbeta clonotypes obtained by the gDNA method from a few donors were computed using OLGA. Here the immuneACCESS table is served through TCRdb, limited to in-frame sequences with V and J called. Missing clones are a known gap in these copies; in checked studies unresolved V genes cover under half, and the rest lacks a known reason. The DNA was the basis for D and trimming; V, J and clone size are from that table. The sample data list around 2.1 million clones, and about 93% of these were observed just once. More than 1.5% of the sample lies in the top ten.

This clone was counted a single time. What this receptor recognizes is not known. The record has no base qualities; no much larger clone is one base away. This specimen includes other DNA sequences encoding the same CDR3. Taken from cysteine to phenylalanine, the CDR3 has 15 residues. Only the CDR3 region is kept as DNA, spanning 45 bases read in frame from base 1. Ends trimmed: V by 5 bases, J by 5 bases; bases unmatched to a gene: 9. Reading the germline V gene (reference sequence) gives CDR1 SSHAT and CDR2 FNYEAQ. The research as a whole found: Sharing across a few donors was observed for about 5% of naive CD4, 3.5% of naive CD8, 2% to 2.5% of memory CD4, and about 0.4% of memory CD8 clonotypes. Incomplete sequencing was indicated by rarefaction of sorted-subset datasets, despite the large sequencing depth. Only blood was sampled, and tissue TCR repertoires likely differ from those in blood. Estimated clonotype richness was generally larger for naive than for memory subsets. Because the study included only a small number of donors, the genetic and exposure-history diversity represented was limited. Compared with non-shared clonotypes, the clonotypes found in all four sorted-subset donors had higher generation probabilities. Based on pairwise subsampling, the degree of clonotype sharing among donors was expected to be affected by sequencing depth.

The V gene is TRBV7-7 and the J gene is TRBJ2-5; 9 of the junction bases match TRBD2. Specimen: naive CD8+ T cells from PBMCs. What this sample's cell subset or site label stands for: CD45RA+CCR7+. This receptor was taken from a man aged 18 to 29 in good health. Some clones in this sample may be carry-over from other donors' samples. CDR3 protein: CASSLGLAGGETQYF. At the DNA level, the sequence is TGTGCCAGCAGCCTGGGACTAGCTGGGGGGGAGACCCAGTACTTC.